A single sample is the source of the 15 T cell receptor beta chains below, sequenced in a study of control samples from healthy donors and cancer patients. The repertoire was sequenced with immunoSEQ multiplex PCR; TCRdb's copy has only in-frame clones and lacks some. The sample has 130,000 or so clones, just under 90% seen once. Material: PBMCs. Every receptor here comes from a man aged 45-65 years with head and neck cancer.

The V and J genes are TRBV6-6 and TRBJ2-7; D call uncertain. The CDR3 covers 15 residues. Trimming took 0 bases from V and 0 from J, leaving 9 bases between them. Germline values: CDR1 MNHNY, CDR2 SVGAGI (reference sequence). CDR3 sequence reads: CASSYSGSSSYEQYF. The CDR3 DNA is TGTGCCAGCAGTTACTCTGGCAGTAGCTCCTACGAGCAGTACTTC.

This clone was picked up one time. This chain uses TRBV5-1 with TRBJ2-2; TRBD1 aligns across 10 bases. Losses at the gene ends were 4 bases for V and 11 bases for J; bases not matched to a gene: 8. CDR3 size: 14 residues. CDR1 and CDR2 (germline): SGHRS, YFSETQ. CDR3 sequence reads: CASSPGQGVVELFF. The CDR3 DNA reads TGCGCCAGCAGCCCTGGACAGGGGGTGGTCGAGCTGTTTTTT.

This clone was observed once. The chain combines TRBV28 with TRBJ2-1; 7 bases line up with TRBD1. This CDR3 has 14 residues. Germline CDR1 and CDR2: MDHEN and SYDVKM. Unmatched junction bases numbered 2, after V lost 3 bases and J lost 3 bases. The DNA of the CDR3 is TGTGCCAGCAGTTTCGGGACAGTCTACAATGAGCAGTTCTTC. Translated: CASSFGTVYNEQFF.

Notes on this clone: The junction and the germline gene differ at one end; a read error may be behind it. The chain combines TRBV11-2 with TRBJ1-2, with D hard to call. Germline CDR1 SGHAT, CDR2 FQNNGV. The CDR3 extends over 12 amino acids. Here the CDR3 reads CASSFGQYDYTF. The DNA of the CDR3 is TGTGCCAGCAGCTTCGGGCAGTATGACTACACCTTC.

The J gene is TRBJ1-2, the V gene TRBV19; D is unclear. Germline V gene sequence: CDR1 LNHDA, CDR2 SQIVND (reference sequence). Between the trimmed V and J ends, which lost 7 bases and 5 bases, there was a span of 17 bases. The CDR3 runs to 14 residues. The CDR3 DNA is TGTGCCAGTAAGGAACAGTTCCTAGGGTATGGCTACACCTTC. It is translated as CASKEQFLGYGYTF. The full variable domain, its missing parts supplied by reference TRBV19 and TRBJ1-2, is DGGITQSPKYLFRKEGQNVTLSCEQNLNHDAMYWYRQDPGQGLRLIYYSQIVNDFQKGDIAEGYSVSREKKESFPLTVTSAQKNPTAFYLCASKEQFLGYGYTFGSGTRLTVV.

The chain uses TRBV6-5 and TRBJ2-7; 12 positions agree with TRBD1. V dropped 8 bases and J dropped 4; count of bases not matched to a gene: 9. CDR1 MNHEY and CDR2 SVGAGI come from the germline V gene. This CDR3 is built from 15 residues. CDR3 coding DNA: TGTGCCAGCCAACGGGGACAGGGGGCACCTTACGAGCAGTACTTC. Translation gives CASQRGQGAPYEQYF.

The V call is TRBV7-8, the J call TRBJ1-2; D perhaps matches TRBD1 (6 bases). This CDR3 has 16 residues. Trimming shortened V by 2 bases and J by 2 bases, and 15 bases separated the two germline ends. The germline gives CDR1 SGHVS, CDR2 FQNEAQ. The CDR3 DNA sequence: TGTGCCAGCAGCTTATCGTCACGAGGGGGGAACTATGGCTACACCTTC. Translating it yields CASSLSSRGGNYGYTF.

This clone appeared once. The chain is built from TRBV20-1 and TRBJ1-1; 8 bases map to TRBD1. The CDR3 is 11 residues long. V shed 6 bases, J shed 4 bases, and the junction held 1 base outside the gene matches. The germline gives CDR1 DFQATT, CDR2 SNEGSKA (reference sequence). CDR3 bases: TGCAGTGCACAGGGGGTCACTGAAGCTTTCTTT. Amino acids: CSAQGVTEAFF.

The J gene is TRBJ2-3, the V gene TRBV11-3, with D possibly matching TRBD2 (5 bases). V was trimmed by 0 bases and J by 3 bases, leaving 10 bases between them. Germline V gives CDR1 SGHNT, CDR2 YENEEA. CDR3 length: 15 amino acids. The CDR3 DNA follows: TGTGCCAGCAGCTTAGATCAAACGGGGACAGATACGCAGTATTTT. Translated, it gives CASSLDQTGTDTQYF. The entire variable domain, with the rest obtained from reference TRBV11-3 and TRBJ2-3, is as follows: EAGVVQSPRYKIIEKKQPVAFWCNPISGHNTLYWYLQNLGQGPELLIRYENEEAVDDSQLPKDRFSAERLKGVDSTLKIQPAELGDSAVYLCASSLDQTGTDTQYFGPGTRLTVL.

In this sample, this clone turned up once. The V and J genes are TRBV15 and TRBJ2-3; TRBD2 is a possible D gene (6 bases). V shed 6 bases and J shed 5 bases, with 15 bases lying between them. CDR3 length equals 14 residues. Germline V gene sequence: CDR1 LNHNV, CDR2 YYDKDF (reference sequence). Written as DNA, the CDR3 is TGTGCCACCAGAGGAAGTGGAGCGGGAGATACGCAGTATTTT. Encoded protein: CATRGSGAGDTQYF.

This clone was observed a handful of times. The chain uses TRBV19 and TRBJ1-5, with 9 bases matching TRBD1. Germline values: CDR1 LNHDA, CDR2 SQIVND (reference sequence). Trimming took 7 bases from V and 0 from J; bases not matched to a gene: 16. The CDR3 spans 19 residues. DNA for the CDR3: TGTGCCAGTAAGGGGGTGACGGGACAGGGAACTCATAGCAATCAGCCCCAGCATTTT. As protein: CASKGVTGQGTHSNQPQHF.

The chain uses TRBV19 and TRBJ1-5; D unclear. This CDR3 contains 15 residues. The V gene lost 1 base and the J gene lost 4 bases, with 11 bases spanning the gap. In germline, CDR1 is LNHDA, CDR2 SQIVND (reference sequence). Here the CDR3 DNA reads TGTGCCAGTAGTATAGGAAACTTGGTAAATCAGCCCCAGCATTTT. Translating gives CASSIGNLVNQPQHF.

As to this clone: One junction end disagrees with the germline gene, perhaps due to a read error. The chain employs TRBV12-3 or TRBV12-4 and TRBJ1-2; the D gene is possibly TRBD1 (5 bases). This CDR3 has 12 amino acids. The CDR3 sequence is CASSLNSRDEVF. In nucleotides, the CDR3 is TGTGCCAGCAGTTTAAATTCTAGGGACGAGGTTTTC.

V gene TRBV6-5 combines with J gene TRBJ1-1; no reliable D call. CDR1 is MNHEY and CDR2 is SVGAGI in the germline V gene. The V end lost 7 bases, the J end lost 0 bases, and 9 bases lay between the germline ends. The length of the CDR3 is 13 residues. CDR3 protein: CASKNTVNTEAFF. Written as DNA, the CDR3 is TGTGCCAGCAAAAATACAGTGAACACTGAAGCTTTCTTT.

This clone was seen a handful of times. This CDR3 reads CASSLDFPGATNEKLFF. CDR3 nucleotides: TGCGCCAGCAGCTTGGATTTCCCAGGGGCAACTAATGAAAAACTGTTTTTT. This chain uses TRBV5-1 with TRBJ1-4; D is perhaps TRBD1 (6 bases). V shed 0 bases and J shed 0 bases, with 12 bases lying between them. The CDR3 is 17 residues long. Germline V CDR1 and CDR2: SGHRS, YFSETQ.